The sequence of this T cell receptor (beta chain) was determined in a study of blood T cell repertoires in COVID-19. Study details: COVID-19 samples from acute and convalescent phases originated in the United States, Italy and Spain. PBMCs, B-cell-depleted T cells, or T cells provided the cDNA or gDNA that made up the material.

Germline V gene sequence: CDR1 SGHDT, CDR2 YYEEEE. V lost 4 bases and J lost 2; bases outside the gene matches: 10. This CDR3 has 16 amino acids. While infection was still active, Seattle patients were enrolled and then followed longitudinally. Measured with immunoSEQ multiplex PCR; TCRdb has only the in-frame clones, and not every one. The repertoire consists of 360,000 or so clones, with roughly nine tenths occurring once and the leading ten covering under 5%. This clone is a singleton in its sample. The specimen was peripheral blood. The chain couples TRBV5-6 to TRBJ2-7; 9 bases fit TRBD2. This TCR derives from an older woman with COVID-19, enrolled during active disease. CDR3 amino acids: CASSPGGSGGTYEQYF. The CDR3 DNA follows: TGTGCCAGCAGCCCCGGGGGTAGCGGGGGTACCTACGAGCAGTACTTC.